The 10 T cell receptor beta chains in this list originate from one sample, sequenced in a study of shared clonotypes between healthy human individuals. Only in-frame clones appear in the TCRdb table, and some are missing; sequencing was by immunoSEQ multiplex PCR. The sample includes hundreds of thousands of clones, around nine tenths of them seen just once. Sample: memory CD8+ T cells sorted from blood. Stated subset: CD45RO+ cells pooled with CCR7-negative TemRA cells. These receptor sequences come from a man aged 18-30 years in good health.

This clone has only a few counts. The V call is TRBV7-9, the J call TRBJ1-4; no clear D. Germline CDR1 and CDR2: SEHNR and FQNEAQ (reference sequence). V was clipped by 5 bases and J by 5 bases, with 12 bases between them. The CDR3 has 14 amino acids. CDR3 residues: CASSLGASNEKLFF. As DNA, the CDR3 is TGTGCCAGCAGCCTCGGCGCCTCAAATGAAAAACTGTTTTTT.

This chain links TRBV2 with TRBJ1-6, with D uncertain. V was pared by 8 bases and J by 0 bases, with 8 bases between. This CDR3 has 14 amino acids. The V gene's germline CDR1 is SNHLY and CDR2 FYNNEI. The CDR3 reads CASPESSYNSPLHF. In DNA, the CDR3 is TGTGCCAGCCCGGAGAGCTCCTATAATTCACCCCTCCACTTT. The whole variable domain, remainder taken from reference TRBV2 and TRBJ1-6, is EPEVTQTPSHQVTQMGQEVILRCVPISNHLYFYWYRQILGQKVEFLVSFYNNEISEKSEIFDDQFSVERPDGSNFTLKIRSTKLEDSAMYFCASPESSYNSPLHFGNGTRLTVT.

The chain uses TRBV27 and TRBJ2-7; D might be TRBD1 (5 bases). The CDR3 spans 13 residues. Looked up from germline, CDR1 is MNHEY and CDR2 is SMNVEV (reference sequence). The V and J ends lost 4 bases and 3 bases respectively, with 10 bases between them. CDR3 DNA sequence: TGTGCCAGCAGTTACCAGCAGGGCTACGAGCAGTACTTC. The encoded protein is CASSYQQGYEQYF.

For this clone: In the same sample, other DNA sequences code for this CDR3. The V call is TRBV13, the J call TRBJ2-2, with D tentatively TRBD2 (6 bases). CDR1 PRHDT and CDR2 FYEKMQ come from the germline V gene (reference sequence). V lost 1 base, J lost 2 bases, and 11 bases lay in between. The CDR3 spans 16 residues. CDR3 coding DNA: TGTGCCAGCAGCTTAGAGGGCGGGGAAAACACCGGGGAGCTGTTTTTT. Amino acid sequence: CASSLEGGENTGELFF.

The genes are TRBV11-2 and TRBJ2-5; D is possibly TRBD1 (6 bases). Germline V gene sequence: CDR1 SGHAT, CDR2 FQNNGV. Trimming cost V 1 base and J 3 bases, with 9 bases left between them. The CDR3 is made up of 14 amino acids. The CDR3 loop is CASSLGAGEETQYF. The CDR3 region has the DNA TGTGCCAGCAGCTTAGGGGCAGGGGAAGAGACCCAGTACTTC.

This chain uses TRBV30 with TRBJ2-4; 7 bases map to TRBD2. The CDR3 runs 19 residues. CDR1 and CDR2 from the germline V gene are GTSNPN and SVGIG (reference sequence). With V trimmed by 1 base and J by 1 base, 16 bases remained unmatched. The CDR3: CAWSDSVGGRRWAKNIQYF. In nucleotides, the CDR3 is TGTGCCTGGAGTGACTCCGTTGGCGGGAGACGGTGGGCCAAAAACATTCAGTACTTC.

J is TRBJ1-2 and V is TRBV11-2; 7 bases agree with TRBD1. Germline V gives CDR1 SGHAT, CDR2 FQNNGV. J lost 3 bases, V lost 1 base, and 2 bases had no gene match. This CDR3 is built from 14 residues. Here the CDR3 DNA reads TGTGCCAGCAGCTTAGGGCAGGGGGACTATGGCTACACCTTC. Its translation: CASSLGQGDYGYTF.

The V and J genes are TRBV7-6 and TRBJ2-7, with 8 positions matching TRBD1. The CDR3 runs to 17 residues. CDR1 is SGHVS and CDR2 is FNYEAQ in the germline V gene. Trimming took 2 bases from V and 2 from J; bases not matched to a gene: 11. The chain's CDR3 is CASSLSDLGQGTYEQYF. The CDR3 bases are TGTGCCAGCAGCTTAAGTGATCTTGGACAGGGCACCTACGAGCAGTACTTC.

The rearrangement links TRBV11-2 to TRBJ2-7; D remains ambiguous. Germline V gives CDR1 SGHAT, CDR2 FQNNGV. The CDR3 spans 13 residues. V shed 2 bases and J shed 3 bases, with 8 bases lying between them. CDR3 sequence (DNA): TGTGCCAGCAGCTTATCCAGAGGCTACGAGCAGTACTTC. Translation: CASSLSRGYEQYF.

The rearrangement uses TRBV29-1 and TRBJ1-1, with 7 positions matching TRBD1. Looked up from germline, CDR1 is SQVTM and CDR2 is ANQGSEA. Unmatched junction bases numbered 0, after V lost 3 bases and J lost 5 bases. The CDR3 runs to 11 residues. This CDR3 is CSVDRGTEAFF. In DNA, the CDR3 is TGCAGCGTTGACAGGGGGACTGAAGCTTTCTTT.